One TCR beta chain is described in this entry. Its target is not known. The ends lost 4 bases at V and 0 bases at J; junction bases unmatched: 7. Germline values: CDR1 KGHSH, CDR2 LQKENI. The CDR3 spans 16 residues. Unsorted libraries came from 2 million PBMCs stored at -80 °C. The source of the sample is a study of neurological immune-mediated disorders. Synthesis of cDNA was carried out by template-switch 5'RACE. The reaction used 10-nucleotide random UMIs. Via MiXCR, TCRdb re-called the 5' RACE reads, giving one row per CDR3 protein. The sample contains roughly 60,000 distinct CDR3 sequences, 3% to 4% of which appear only once. Study-level results: The expanded clones of different subjects shared no CDR3 amino acid sequences (suggesting private repertoires in all groups). When the repertoires were grouped phylogenetically, those of 18 of the 34 multiple sclerosis patients came together in a single cluster of related CDR3 sequences, which points to a possible repertoire-level signature.

The receptor's source is a woman aged 25-40 years with multiple sclerosis. The chain has TRBV18 and TRBJ2-7; 9 bases line up with TRBD1. The sequenced sample was PBMCs. Here the CDR3 reads CASSLQGQGSSYEQYF. CDR3 sequence (DNA): TGTGCCAGCTCACTCCAGGGACAGGGAAGCTCCTACGAGCAGTACTTC.